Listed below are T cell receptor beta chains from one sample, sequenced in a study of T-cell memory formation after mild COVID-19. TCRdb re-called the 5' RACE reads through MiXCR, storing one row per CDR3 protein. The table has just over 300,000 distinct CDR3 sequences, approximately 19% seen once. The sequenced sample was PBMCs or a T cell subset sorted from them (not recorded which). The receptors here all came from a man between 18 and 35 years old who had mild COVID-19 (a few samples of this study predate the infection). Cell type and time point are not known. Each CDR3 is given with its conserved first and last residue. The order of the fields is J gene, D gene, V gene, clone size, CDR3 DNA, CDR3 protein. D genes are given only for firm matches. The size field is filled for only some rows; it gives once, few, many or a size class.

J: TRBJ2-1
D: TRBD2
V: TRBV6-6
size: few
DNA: TGTGCCAGCACTCCCCCGGGACTACAATACAATGAGCAGTTCTTC
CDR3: CASTPPGLQYNEQFF

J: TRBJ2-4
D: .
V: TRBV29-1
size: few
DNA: TGCAGCGTTGGGGCAGCCCAAAACATTCAGTACTTC
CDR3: CSVGAAQNIQYF

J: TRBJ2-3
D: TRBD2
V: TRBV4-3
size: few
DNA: TGCGCCAGCAGCGGACGACTAGCGGGGGACGGCACAGATACGCAGTATTTT
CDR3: CASSGRLAGDGTDTQYF

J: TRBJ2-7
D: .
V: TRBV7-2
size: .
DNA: TGTGCCAGCAGCCAAGGGTGGTACGAGCAGTACTTC
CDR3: CASSQGWYEQYF

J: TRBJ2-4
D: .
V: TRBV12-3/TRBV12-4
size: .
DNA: TGTGCCAGCAGTTTATGGACCTCAGGTGAAAACATTCAGTACTTC
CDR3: CASSLWTSGENIQYF

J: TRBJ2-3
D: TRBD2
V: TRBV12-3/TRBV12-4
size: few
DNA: TGTGCCAGCAGTTTTTTCGGGGGGGCCCCCCGCACAGATACGCAGTATTTT
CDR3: CASSFFGGAPRTDTQYF

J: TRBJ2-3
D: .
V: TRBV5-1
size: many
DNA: TGCGCCAGCAGCTTGAAGGGCACAGATACGCAGTATTTT
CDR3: CASSLKGTDTQYF

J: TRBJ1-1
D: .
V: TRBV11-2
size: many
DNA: TGTGCCAGCAGCTTAACAGTCGGCGTGGGGAACACTGAAGCTTTCTTT
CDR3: CASSLTVGVGNTEAFF

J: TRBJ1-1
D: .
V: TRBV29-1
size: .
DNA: TGCAGCGTTGAGAAGCGCTTGAACACTGAAGCTTTCTTT
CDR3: CSVEKRLNTEAFF

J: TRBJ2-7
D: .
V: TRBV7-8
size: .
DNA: TGTGCCAGCAGCTTCCGCGGGGCCGCCTACGAGCAGTACTTC
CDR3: CASSFRGAAYEQYF

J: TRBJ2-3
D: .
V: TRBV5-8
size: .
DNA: TGTGCCAGCAGCTTGCAGGGTCCAACAGATACGCAGTATTTT
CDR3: CASSLQGPTDTQYF

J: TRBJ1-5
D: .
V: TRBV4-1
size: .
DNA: TGCGCCAGCAGCCGCGTCCAGGGGCTAGTAAATCAGCCCCAGCATTTT
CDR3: CASSRVQGLVNQPQHF

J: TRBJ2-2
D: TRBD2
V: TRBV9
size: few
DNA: TGTGCCAGCAGCACCAGCGGGGGGTTGAGAACCGGGGAGCTGTTTTTT
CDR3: CASSTSGGLRTGELFF

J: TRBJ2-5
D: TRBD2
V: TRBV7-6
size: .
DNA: TGTGCCAGCAACCTAGCGGGGACGTCCGAAGAGACCCAGTACTTC
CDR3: CASNLAGTSEETQYF

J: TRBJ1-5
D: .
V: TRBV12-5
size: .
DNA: TGTGCTAGTGGGGGCGCCCAGCCCCAGCATTTT
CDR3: CASGGAQPQHF

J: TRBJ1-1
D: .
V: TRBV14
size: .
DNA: TGTGCCAGCAGGCAGGGGTACCTAGCTGAAGCTTTCTTT
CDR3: CASRQGYLAEAFF

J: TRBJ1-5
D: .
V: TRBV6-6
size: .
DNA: TGTGCCAGCAGTTACTCGAAGGCAATTGGTTCCCAGCCCCAGCATTTT
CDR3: CASSYSKAIGSQPQHF

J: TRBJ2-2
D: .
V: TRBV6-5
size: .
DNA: TGTGCCAGTGCGTGGCGCCTGAACACCGGGGAGCTGTTTTTT
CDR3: CASAWRLNTGELFF

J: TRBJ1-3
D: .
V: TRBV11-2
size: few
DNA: TGTGCCAGCAGCCCGGGAGGACGACTGGGAAACACCATATATTTT
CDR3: CASSPGGRLGNTIYF

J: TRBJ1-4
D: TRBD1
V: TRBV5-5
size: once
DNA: TGTGCCAGCAGCCCGGGGGACAGGGCTGATGAAAAACTGTTTTTT
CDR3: CASSPGDRADEKLFF

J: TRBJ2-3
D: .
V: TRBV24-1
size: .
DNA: TGTGCCACCAGTGATTTGGGGAATGGAGGGACAGATACGCAGTATTTT
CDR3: CATSDLGNGGTDTQYF

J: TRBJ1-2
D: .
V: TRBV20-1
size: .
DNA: TGCAGTGCTGGTGAACAGGGATTGGCTAACTATGGCTACACCTTC
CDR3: CSAGEQGLANYGYTF

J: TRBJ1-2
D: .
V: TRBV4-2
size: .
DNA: TGTGCCAGCAGCCAAGATGCCCCGGTGGGCTACACCTTC
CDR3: CASSQDAPVGYTF

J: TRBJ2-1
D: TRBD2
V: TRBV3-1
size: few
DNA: TGTGCCAGCAGCCTCCGGACTAGCGGGGGGACCTACAATGAGCAGTTCTTC
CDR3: CASSLRTSGGTYNEQFF

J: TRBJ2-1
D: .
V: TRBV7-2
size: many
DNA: TGTGCCAGCAGCGCCTCTAGCGTTGGTGAGCAGTTCTTC
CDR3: CASSASSVGEQFF

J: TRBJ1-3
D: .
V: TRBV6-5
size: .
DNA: TGTGCCAGCAGCCCCGGACATATAGTAAACACCATATATTTT
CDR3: CASSPGHIVNTIYF

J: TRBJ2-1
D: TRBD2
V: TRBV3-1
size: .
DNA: TGTGCCAGCTGCAAGCGGGGGGCCTGGAATGAGCAGTTCTTC
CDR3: CASCKRGAWNEQFF

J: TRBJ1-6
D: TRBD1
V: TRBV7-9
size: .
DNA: TGTGCCAGCAGCCAGGGGGGGACCTCTAATTCACCCCTCCACTTT
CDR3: CASSQGGTSNSPLHF

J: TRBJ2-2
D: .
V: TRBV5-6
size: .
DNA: TGTGCCAGCAGCTCCGGCTTGAATAGCTACACCGGGGAGCTGTTTTTT
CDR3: CASSSGLNSYTGELFF

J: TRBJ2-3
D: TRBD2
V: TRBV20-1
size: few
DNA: TGCAGTGCTAGAGTAGCGGGGTACACAGATACGCAGTATTTT
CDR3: CSARVAGYTDTQYF

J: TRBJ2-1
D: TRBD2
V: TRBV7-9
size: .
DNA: TGTGCCAGCAGCTTACTAGCGGTCTACAATGAGCAGTTCTTC
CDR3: CASSLLAVYNEQFF

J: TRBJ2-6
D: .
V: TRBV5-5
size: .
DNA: TGTGCCAGCAGAAATGCGTGGAGTGGGGCCAACGTCCTGACTTTC
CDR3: CASRNAWSGANVLTF

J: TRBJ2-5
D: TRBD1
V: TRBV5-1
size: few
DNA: TGCGCCAGCAGCTTTTTCGGGACAGGCACCCAAGAGACCCAGTACTTC
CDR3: CASSFFGTGTQETQYF

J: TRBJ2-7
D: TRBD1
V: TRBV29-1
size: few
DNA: TGCAGCGTCGGACAGGGGACCTACGAGCAGTACTTC
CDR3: CSVGQGTYEQYF

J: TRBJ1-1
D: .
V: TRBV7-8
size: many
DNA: TGTGCCAGCAGTTACCGTGCGGGCAGCACTGAAGCTTTCTTT
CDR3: CASSYRAGSTEAFF

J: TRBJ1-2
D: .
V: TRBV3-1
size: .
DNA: TGTGCCAGCAGCCAGACCCCCCAGGGCTACTGGGGCTACACCTTC
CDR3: CASSQTPQGYWGYTF

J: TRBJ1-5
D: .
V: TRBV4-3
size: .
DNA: TGCGCCAGCAGCCAAGATCCGGAGGACCGTCAGCCCCAGCATTTT
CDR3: CASSQDPEDRQPQHF

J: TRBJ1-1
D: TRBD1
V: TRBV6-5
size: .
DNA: TGTGCCAGCAGTTTGACAGGGGGCCAAAACACTGAAGCTTTCTTT
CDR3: CASSLTGGQNTEAFF

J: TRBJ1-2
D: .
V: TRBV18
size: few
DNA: TGTGCCAGCTCACCAGGGACTCAACCCTATGGCTACACCTTC
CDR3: CASSPGTQPYGYTF

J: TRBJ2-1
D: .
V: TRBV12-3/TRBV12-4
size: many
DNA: TGTGCCAGCAGTCCTCGACAGATGTACACTGAGCAGTTCTTC
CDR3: CASSPRQMYTEQFF

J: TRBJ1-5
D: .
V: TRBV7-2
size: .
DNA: TGTGCCAGCGGGATATGGAATCAGCCCCAGCATTTT
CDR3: CASGIWNQPQHF